This entry lists 15 T cell receptor beta chains sequenced from one sample in a study of blood T cells in healthy people across ages. The authors ran a second PCR of roughly 6 to 11 cycles using a sample-barcoded 5' primer and a J-beta primer mix. TCRdb re-derived calls from the 5' RACE reads in MiXCR, one entry per CDR3 protein. Of about 1.8 million distinct CDR3 sequences listed, approximately 50% were seen once; the top ten hold 2.1%. Input material: blood. All receptors derive from a woman aged 40 to 55 in good health.

The chain uses TRBV11-2 and TRBJ1-2; 10 nucleotides match TRBD1. J gave up 1 base and V 1 base, and 3 bases lay outside the gene matches. CDR3 length: 16 residues. Germline-derived CDR1 and CDR2 are SGHAT and FQNNGV. CDR3 region: CASSLVWTGGNYGYTF. The DNA for the CDR3 is TGTGCCAGCAGCTTAGTTTGGACAGGGGGTAACTATGGCTACACCTTC.

This clonotype has a handful of counts. J is TRBJ2-7 and V is TRBV10-3, with unresolved D. The CDR3 spans 11 residues. Trimming shortened V by 10 bases and J by 4 bases, and 11 bases separated the two germline ends. Germline V gives CDR1 ENHRY, CDR2 SYGVKD. In DNA form, the CDR3 reads TGTGCCAGCCGGAGTGAGTACGAGCAGTACTTC. Translated: CASRSEYEQYF.

This rearrangement joins TRBV10-1 to TRBJ1-2; no definite D call. The V gene's germline CDR1 is WNHNN and CDR2 SYGVQD (reference sequence). V lost 3 bases and J lost 5, with 4 bases in between. CDR3 length: 11 amino acids. CDR3 protein: CASSECYGYTF. The CDR3 nucleotides are TGCGCCAGCAGTGAATGTTATGGCTACACCTTC.

V and J are TRBV28 and TRBJ1-2; 10 positions agree with TRBD1. V dropped 6 bases and J dropped 4; count of bases not matched to a gene: 11. CDR1 is MDHEN, CDR2 SYDVKM, per germline. The CDR3 has 16 amino acids. Here the CDR3 reads CASRTGTGVIGYGYTF. The CDR3 DNA is TGTGCCAGCAGGACCGGGACAGGGGTGATAGGCTATGGCTACACCTTC.

The CDR3 protein is CASRREVATDPLWQFF. In DNA, the CDR3 is TGTGCCAGCAGACGTGAGGTGGCGACGGATCCTTTATGGCAGTTCTTC. The chain uses TRBV5-6 and TRBJ2-1; D gene unclear. This CDR3 region has 16 residues. Germline loops: CDR1 SGHDT, CDR2 YYEEEE. Trimming pared 5 bases from V and 12 bases from J, leaving 27 bases between.

This clonotype was observed a few times. This chain connects TRBV3-1 to TRBJ2-5, with D unclear. Trimming pared 0 bases from V and 4 bases from J, leaving 12 bases between. Germline CDR1 LGHDT, CDR2 YNNKEL (reference sequence). The CDR3 sequence is 15 residues long. This chain's CDR3 is CASSQDGFVAETQYF. The CDR3, as DNA: TGTGCCAGCAGCCAAGACGGGTTTGTGGCAGAGACCCAGTACTTC.

This chain links TRBV4-1 with TRBJ2-7; the D is unclear. CDR1 is MGHRA and CDR2 is YSYEKL in the germline V gene. CDR3 size: 12 residues. V gave up 1 base and J gave up 6 bases, with 7 bases separating them. The CDR3 coding sequence is TGCGCCAGCAGCCAAGCGAGCTCCGAGCAGTACTTC. This sequence encodes CASSQASSEQYF.

The CDR3 loop reads CASSLVPRWQNGYTF. CDR3 nucleotides: TGTGCCAGCAGCTTAGTTCCGCGGTGGCAGAATGGCTACACCTTC. V gene TRBV7-2 combines with J gene TRBJ1-2; D not certain. V was shortened by 1 base and J by 6 bases, with 15 bases between the two germline ends. This CDR3 region has 15 residues. The germline CDR1 and CDR2 sequences are SGHTA and FQGNSA.

In the case of this clonotype: Mismatch with germline at one junction end may stem from a read error. J is TRBJ1-2 and V is TRBV5-5, with D uncertain. The CDR3 length is 13 residues. CDR1 SGHKS and CDR2 YYEKEE come from the germline V gene (reference sequence). CDR3 DNA: TGTGCCCGCAGCTTGATCCTAAACTATGGCTACACCTTC. As protein: CARSLILNYGYTF.

A few counts support this clonotype. The gene calls are TRBV20-1 and TRBJ1-6, with no clear D. Germline CDR1 and CDR2: DFQATT and SNEGSKA (reference sequence). The V end was cut by 5 bases, the J end by 0 bases, with 11 bases between. CDR3 length: 15 amino acids. CDR3 sequence (DNA): TGCAGTGCTCAGGACCCGAGCTCCTATAATTCACCCCTCCACTTT. It encodes CSAQDPSSYNSPLHF.

The chain joins TRBV4-2 to TRBJ2-1, with TRBD2 identical over 10 bases. The V and J ends lost 0 bases and 3 bases, in that order; junction bases with no gene match: 8. The CDR3 extends over 18 amino acids. Germline-derived CDR1 and CDR2 are LGHNA and YNFKEQ. The CDR3 is CASSQDPMLAGGYNEQFF. In DNA form, the CDR3 reads TGTGCCAGCAGCCAAGATCCGATGTTAGCGGGGGGCTACAATGAGCAGTTCTTC.

This clonotype was detected a few times. The DNA for the CDR3 is TGTGCCAGCAGTTTATGGGGGGGGGCTTCGGAGACCCAGTACTTC. This codes for CASSLWGGASETQYF. The chain carries TRBV28 and TRBJ2-5, with a tentative D call TRBD2 (7 bases). CDR1 MDHEN and CDR2 SYDVKM come from the germline V gene. V was shortened by 0 bases and J by 5 bases, with 13 bases between the two germline ends. The CDR3 runs 15 residues.

The V and J genes are TRBV28 and TRBJ2-3; D not resolved. The V end lost 8 bases, the J end lost 4 bases, and 13 bases lay between the germline ends. Germline CDR1 MDHEN, CDR2 SYDVKM. CDR3 size: 13 residues. CDR3 in amino acids: CASCLKAPDTQYF. The CDR3, as DNA: TGTGCCAGCTGCTTGAAGGCCCCAGATACGCAGTATTTT.

This clonotype was counted a few times. J is TRBJ2-5 and V is TRBV15, with a tentative D call TRBD1 (6 bases). The V end was cut by 11 bases, the J end by 1 base, with 20 bases between. The germline gives CDR1 LNHNV, CDR2 YYDKDF (reference sequence). This CDR3 region has 15 residues. CDR3 region: CAAKRDTSLQETQYF. The CDR3 DNA is TGTGCCGCAAAACGGGACACGAGTCTCCAAGAGACCCAGTACTTC.

V is TRBV12-3 or TRBV12-4 and J is TRBJ2-4; possibly TRBD1 or TRBD2 for D (7 bases each). V was trimmed by 5 bases and J by 15 bases, leaving 20 bases between them. The CDR3 spans 13 residues. As DNA, the CDR3 is TGTGCCAGCAGTACCGACAGGGAGGGTGATTGGTACTTC. As protein: CASSTDREGDWYF.